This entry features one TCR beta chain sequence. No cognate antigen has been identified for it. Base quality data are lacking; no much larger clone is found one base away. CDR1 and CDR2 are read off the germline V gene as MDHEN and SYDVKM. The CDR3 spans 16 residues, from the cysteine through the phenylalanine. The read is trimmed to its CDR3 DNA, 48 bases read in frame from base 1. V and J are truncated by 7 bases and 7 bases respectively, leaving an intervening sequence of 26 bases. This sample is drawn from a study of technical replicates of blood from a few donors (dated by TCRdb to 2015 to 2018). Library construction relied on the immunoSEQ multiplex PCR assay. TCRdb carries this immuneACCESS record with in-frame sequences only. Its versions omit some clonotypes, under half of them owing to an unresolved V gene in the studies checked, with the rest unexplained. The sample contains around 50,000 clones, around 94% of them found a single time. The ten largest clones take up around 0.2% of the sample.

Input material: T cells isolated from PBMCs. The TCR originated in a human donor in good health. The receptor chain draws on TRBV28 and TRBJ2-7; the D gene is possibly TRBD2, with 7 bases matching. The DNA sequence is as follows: TGTGCCAGCAACGGCGAGGGGGGGGCCCACGCGGGGGAGCAGTACTTC. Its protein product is CASNGEGGAHAGEQYF.